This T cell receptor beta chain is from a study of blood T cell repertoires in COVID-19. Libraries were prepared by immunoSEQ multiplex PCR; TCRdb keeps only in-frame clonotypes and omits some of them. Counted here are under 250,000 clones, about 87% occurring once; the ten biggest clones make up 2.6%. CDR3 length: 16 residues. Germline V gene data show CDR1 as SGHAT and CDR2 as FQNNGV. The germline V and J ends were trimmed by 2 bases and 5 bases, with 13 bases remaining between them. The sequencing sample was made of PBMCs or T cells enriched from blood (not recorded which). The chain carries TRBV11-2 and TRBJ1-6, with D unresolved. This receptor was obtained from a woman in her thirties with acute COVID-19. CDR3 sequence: CASSLSLREDNSPLHF. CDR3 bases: TGTGCCAGCAGCTTATCCCTGAGGGAGGATAATTCACCCCTCCACTTT.